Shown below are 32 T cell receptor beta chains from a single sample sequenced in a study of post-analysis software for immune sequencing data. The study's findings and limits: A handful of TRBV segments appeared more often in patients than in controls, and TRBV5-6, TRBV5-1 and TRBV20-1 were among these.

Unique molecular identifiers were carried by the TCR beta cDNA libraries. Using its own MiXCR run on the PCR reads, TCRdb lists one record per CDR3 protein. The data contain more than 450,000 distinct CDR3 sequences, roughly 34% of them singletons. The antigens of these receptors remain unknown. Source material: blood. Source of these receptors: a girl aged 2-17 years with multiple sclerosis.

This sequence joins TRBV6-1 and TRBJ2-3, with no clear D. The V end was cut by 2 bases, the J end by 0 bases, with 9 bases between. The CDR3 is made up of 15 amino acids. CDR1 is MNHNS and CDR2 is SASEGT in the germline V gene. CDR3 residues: CASSEPKTSTDTQYF. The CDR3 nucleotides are TGTGCCAGCAGTGAACCGAAAACTAGCACAGATACGCAGTATTTT.

The CDR3 spells CASIRSGGASNEQFF. The CDR3 DNA is TGTGCCAGCATCCGTAGCGGGGGGGCCTCCAATGAGCAGTTCTTC. The rearrangement uses TRBV12-3 or TRBV12-4 and TRBJ2-1, with 11 positions matching TRBD2. The V and J ends lost 7 bases and 6 bases, in that order; junction bases with no gene match: 8. CDR3 length equals 15 residues.

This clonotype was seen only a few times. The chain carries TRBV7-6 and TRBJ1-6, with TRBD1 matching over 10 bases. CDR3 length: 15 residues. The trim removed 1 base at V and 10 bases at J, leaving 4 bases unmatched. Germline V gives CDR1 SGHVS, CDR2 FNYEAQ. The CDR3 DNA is TGTGCCAGCAGCTTAGGGGACAGGGGTAACTCACCCCTCCACTTT. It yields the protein CASSLGDRGNSPLHF.

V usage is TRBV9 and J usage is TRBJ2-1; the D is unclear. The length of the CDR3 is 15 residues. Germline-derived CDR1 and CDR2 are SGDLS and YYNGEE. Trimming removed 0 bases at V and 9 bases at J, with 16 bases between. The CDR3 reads CASSVVGGNPSEQFF. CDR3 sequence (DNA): TGTGCCAGCAGCGTAGTGGGTGGGAATCCTAGTGAGCAGTTCTTC. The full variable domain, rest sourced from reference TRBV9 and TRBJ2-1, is DSGVTQTPKHLITATGQRVTLRCSPRSGDLSVYWYQQSLDQGLQFLIQYYNGEERAKGNILERFSAQQFPDLHSELNLSSLELGDSALYFCASSVVGGNPSEQFFGPGTRLTVL.

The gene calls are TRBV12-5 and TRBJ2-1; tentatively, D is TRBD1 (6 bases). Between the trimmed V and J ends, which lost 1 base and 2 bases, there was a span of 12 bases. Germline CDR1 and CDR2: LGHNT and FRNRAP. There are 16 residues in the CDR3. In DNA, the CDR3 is TGTGCTAGTGGTTTGGGGTACAGGGAGACCTACAATGAGCAGTTCTTC. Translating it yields CASGLGYRETYNEQFF.

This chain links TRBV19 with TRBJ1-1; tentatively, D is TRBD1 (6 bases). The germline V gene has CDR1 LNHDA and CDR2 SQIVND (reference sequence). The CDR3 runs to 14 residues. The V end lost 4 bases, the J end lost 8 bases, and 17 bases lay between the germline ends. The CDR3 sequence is CASSSITRTAEAFF. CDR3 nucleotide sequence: TGTGCCAGTAGTAGCATCACCCGGACAGCAGAAGCTTTCTTT.

CDR3 sequence reads: CASSQERWGEDTQYF. CDR3 nucleotide sequence: TGCGCCAGCAGCCAAGAACGATGGGGAGAGGATACGCAGTATTTT. The chain employs TRBV4-1 and TRBJ2-3; perhaps TRBD2 as D (5 bases). Trimming cost V 0 bases and J 6 bases, with 13 bases left between them. The CDR3 has 15 amino acids. The V gene's germline CDR1 is MGHRA and CDR2 YSYEKL.

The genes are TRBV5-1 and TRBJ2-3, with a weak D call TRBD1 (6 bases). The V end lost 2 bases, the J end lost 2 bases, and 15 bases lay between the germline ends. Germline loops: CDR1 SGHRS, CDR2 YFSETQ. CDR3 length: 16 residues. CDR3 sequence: CASSLSGTLNTDTQYF. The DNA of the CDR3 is TGCGCCAGCAGCTTATCCGGGACACTTAACACAGATACGCAGTATTTT.

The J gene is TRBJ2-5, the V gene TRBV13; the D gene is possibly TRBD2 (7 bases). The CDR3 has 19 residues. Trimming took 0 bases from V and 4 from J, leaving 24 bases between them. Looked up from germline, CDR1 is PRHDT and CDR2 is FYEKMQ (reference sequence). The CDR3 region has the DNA TGTGCCAGCAGCTTAGGCCATTTGGGCGGGGGCCCCCCAAGAGAGACCCAGTACTTC. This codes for CASSLGHLGGGPPRETQYF.

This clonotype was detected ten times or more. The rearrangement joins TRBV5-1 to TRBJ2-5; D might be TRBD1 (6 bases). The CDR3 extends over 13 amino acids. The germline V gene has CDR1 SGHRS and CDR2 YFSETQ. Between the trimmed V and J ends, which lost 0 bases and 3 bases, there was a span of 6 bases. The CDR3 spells CASSLGTEETQYF. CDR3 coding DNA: TGCGCCAGCAGCTTGGGGACAGAAGAGACCCAGTACTTC.

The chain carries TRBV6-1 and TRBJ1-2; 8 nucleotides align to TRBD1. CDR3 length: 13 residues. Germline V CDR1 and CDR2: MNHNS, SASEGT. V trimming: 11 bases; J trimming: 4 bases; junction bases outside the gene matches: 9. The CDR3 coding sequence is TGTGCCTGCACCATGACAGGGGTCTATGGCTACACCTTC. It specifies CACTMTGVYGYTF.

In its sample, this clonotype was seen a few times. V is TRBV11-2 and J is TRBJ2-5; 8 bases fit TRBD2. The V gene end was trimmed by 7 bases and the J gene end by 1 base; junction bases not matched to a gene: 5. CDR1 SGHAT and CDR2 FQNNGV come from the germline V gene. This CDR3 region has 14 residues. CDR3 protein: CASTLGGVQETQYF. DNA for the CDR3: TGTGCCAGCACCCTCGGGGGGGTCCAAGAGACCCAGTACTTC.

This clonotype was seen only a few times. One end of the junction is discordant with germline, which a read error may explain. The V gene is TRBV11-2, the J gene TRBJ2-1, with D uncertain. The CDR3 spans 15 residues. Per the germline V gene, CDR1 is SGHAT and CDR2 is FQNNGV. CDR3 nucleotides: TGTGCCAGCAGCCCCATGGAGAGGCGTTACAACGAGCAGTTCTTC. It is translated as CASSPMERRYNEQFF.

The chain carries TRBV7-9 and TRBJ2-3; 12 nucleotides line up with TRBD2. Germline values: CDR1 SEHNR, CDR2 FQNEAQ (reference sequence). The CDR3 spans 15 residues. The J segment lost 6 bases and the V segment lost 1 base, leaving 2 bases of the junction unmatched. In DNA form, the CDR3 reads TGTGCCAGCAGCTTAGGTGGGACTAGCGGGGATACGCAGTATTTT. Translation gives CASSLGGTSGDTQYF.

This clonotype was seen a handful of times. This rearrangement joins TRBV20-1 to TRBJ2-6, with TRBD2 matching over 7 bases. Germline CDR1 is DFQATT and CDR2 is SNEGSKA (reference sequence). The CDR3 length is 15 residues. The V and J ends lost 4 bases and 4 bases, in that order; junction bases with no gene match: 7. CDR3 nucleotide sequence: TGCAGTGCTAAGCGGGGTCTGACAGGGGCCAACGTCCTGACTTTC. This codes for CSAKRGLTGANVLTF.

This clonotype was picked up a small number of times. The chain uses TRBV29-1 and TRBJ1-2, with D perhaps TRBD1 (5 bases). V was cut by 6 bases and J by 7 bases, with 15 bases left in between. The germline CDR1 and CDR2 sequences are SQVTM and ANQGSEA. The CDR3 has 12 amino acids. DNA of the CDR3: TGCAGCGTGGACATGGGGGGTAGTGGCTACACCTTC. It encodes CSVDMGGSGYTF. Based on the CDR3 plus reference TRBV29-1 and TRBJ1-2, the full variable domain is SAVISQKPSRDICQRGTSLTIQCQVDSQVTMMFWYRQQPGQSLTLIATANQGSEATYESGFVIDKFPISRPNLTFSTLTVSNMSPEDSSIYLCSVDMGGSGYTFGSGTRLTVV.

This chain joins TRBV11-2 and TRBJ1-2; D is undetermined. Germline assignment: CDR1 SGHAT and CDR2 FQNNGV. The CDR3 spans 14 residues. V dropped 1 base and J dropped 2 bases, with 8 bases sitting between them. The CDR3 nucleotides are TGTGCCAGCAGCTTAGTACACGAAAACTATGGCTACACCTTC. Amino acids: CASSLVHENYGYTF.

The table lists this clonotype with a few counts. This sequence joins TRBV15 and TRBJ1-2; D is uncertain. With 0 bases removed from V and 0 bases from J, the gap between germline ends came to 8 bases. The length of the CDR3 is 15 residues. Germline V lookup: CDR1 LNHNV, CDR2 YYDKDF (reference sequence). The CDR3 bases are TGTGCCACCAGCAGAGATGGGAACTCTAACTATGGCTACACCTTC. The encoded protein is CATSRDGNSNYGYTF.

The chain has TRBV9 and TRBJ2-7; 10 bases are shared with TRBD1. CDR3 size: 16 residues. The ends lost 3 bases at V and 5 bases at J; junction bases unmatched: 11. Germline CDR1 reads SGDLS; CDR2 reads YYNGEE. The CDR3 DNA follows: TGTGCCAGCAGCGCGACCGGGACAGGGGTGATGAACGAGCAGTACTTC. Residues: CASSATGTGVMNEQYF.

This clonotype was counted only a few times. CDR3 loop: CASSYPSISGANVLTF. CDR3 DNA: TGTGCCAGCAGTTACCCTAGTATTTCTGGGGCCAACGTCCTGACTTTC. The J gene is TRBJ2-6, the V gene TRBV6-5, with D unclear. Germline loops: CDR1 MNHEY, CDR2 SVGAGI. The CDR3 has 16 amino acids. The V end was cut by 2 bases, the J end by 1 base, with 9 bases between.

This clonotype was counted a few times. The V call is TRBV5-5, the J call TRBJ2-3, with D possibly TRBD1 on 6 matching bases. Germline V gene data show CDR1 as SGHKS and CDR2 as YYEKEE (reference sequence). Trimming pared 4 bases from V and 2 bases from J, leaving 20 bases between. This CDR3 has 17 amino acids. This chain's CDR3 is CASSVNRVPPSTDTQYF. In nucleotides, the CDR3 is TGTGCCAGCAGCGTGAACAGGGTTCCTCCTTCCACAGATACGCAGTATTTT.

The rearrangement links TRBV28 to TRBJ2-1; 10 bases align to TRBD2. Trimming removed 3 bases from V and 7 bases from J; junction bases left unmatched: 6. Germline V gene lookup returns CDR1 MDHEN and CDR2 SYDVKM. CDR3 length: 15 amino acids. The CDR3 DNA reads TGTGCCAGCAGTTTCGGGGGACTAGCGATGAATGAGCAGTTCTTC. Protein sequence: CASSFGGLAMNEQFF.

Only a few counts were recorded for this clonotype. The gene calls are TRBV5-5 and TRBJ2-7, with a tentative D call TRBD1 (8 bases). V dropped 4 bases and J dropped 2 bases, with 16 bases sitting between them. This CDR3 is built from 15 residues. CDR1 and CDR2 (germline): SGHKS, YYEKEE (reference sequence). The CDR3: CASSGGDRSAYEQYF. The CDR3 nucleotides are TGTGCCAGCAGCGGGGGGGACAGGAGTGCCTACGAGCAGTACTTC.

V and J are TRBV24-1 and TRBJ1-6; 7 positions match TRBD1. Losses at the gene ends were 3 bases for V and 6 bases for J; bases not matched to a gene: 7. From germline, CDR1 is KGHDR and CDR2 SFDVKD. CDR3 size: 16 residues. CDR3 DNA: TGTGCCACCAGTGATCCGGGGCAGGGGGGTAATTCACCCCTCCACTTT. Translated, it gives CATSDPGQGGNSPLHF.

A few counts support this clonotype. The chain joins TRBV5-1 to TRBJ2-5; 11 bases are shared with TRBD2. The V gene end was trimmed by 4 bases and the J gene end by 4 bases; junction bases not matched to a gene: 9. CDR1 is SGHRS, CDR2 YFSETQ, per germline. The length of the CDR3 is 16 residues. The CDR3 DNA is TGCGCCAGCAGCAGTAGCGGGGGGGCCGTGAGAGAGACCCAGTACTTC. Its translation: CASSSSGGAVRETQYF.

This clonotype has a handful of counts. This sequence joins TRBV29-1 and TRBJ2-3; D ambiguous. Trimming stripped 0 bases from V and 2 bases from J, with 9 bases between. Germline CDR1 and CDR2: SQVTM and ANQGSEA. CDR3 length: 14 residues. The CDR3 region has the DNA TGCAGCGTTGAAGATGAGTCCTCCACAGATACGCAGTATTTT. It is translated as CSVEDESSTDTQYF.

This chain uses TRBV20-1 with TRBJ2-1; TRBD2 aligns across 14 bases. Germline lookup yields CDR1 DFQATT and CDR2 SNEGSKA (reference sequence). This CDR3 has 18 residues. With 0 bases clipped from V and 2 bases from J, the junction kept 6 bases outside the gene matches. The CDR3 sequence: CSARDGGLAGEPYNEQFF. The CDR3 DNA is TGCAGTGCTAGAGATGGGGGACTAGCGGGGGAGCCCTACAATGAGCAGTTCTTC.

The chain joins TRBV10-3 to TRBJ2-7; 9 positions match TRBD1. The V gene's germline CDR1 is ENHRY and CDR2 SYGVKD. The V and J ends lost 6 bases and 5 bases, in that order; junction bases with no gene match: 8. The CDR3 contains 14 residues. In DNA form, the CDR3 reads TGTGCCATCAGCCCCGGGACAGGGCGCCACGAGCAGTACTTC. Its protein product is CAISPGTGRHEQYF.

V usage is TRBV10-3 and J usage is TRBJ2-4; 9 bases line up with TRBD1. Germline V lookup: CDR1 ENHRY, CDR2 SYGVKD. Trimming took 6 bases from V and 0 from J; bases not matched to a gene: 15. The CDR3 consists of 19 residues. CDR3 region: CAISSPGQGENLAKNIQYF. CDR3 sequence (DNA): TGTGCCATCAGCAGCCCGGGACAGGGTGAAAATCTAGCCAAAAACATTCAGTACTTC.

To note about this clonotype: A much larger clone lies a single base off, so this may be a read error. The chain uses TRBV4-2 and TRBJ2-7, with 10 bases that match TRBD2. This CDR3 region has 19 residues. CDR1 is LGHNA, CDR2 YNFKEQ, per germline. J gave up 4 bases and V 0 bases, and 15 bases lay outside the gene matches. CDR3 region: CASSQDGPSGGTRKYEQYF. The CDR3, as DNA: TGTGCCAGCAGCCAAGACGGCCCTAGCGGGGGAACTAGGAAGTACGAGCAGTACTTC.

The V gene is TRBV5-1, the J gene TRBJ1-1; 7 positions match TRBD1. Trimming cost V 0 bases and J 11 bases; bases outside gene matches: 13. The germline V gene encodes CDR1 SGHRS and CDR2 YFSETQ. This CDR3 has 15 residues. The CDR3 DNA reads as TGCGCCAGCAGCTTGGGGTCAGGGGGAGGGATGAAGGCTTTCTTT. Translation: CASSLGSGGGMKAFF.

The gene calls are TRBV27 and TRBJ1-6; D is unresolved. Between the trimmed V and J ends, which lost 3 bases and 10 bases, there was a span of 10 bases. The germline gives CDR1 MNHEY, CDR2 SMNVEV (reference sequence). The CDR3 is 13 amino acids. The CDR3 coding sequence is TGTGCCAGCAGTTTTAAATTTCGGTCACCCCTCCACTTT. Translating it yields CASSFKFRSPLHF.